This section outlines one T cell receptor (beta chain) sequence together with its context. The target antigen is unknown. The data were taken from a study of T cell responses to AZD1222 COVID-19 vaccine. Study at large: Timing groups of about 4 and about 12 weeks for second doses were pooled.

The study's findings and limits: Just five or six AZD1222 recipients tested seropositive at baseline. Researchers took repertoire samples only after the peak T cell response had come.

The protocol was immunoSEQ multiplex PCR, while the TCRdb copy is restricted to in-frame clones and leaves out a portion. The sample records 180,000 or so clones, about 90% being singletons. The source is an adult in good health. The sequences come from peripheral blood, collected on day 0 of AZD1222 vaccination.

CDR3 protein: CASSGPGPPRRTEAFF. CDR3 bases: TGTGCCAGCAGCGGCCCGGGACCGCCCCGCCGTACTGAAGCTTTCTTT. V gene TRBV9 combines with J gene TRBJ1-1, with D perhaps matching TRBD1 (5 bases). The CDR3 is made up of 16 amino acids. The V gene's germline CDR1 is SGDLS and CDR2 YYNGEE. The V and J ends lost 3 bases and 5 bases respectively, with 20 bases between them.